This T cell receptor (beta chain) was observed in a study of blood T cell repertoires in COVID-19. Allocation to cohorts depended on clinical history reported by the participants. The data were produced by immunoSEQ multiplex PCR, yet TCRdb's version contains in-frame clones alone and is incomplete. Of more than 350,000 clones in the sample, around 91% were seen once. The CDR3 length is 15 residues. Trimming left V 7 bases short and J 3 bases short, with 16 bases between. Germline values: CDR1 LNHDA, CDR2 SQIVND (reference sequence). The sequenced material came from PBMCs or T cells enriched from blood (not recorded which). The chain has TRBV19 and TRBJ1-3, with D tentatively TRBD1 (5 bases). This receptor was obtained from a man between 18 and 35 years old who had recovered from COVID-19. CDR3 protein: CASKAGRLGGNTIYF. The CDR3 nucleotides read TGTGCCAGTAAAGCGGGACGTTTAGGTGGAAACACCATATATTTT.